Below, 17 T cell receptor beta chains from the same sample are listed, as sequenced in a study of T cell responses to AZD1222 COVID-19 vaccine. Repertoires were generated with immunoSEQ multiplex PCR, while TCRdb's copy carries only in-frame clones and drops some. The profile covers under 200,000 clones, with approximately 87% appearing a single time and over 4% taken by the ten largest. The source was peripheral blood, collected 28 days after the second AZD1222 dose. These receptors were obtained from an adult who received the AZD1222 COVID-19 vaccine.

This chain links TRBV6-2 or TRBV6-3 with TRBJ2-1; D might be TRBD1 or TRBD2, each matching 6 bases. This CDR3 region has 16 residues. Trimming removed 6 bases at V and 7 bases at J, with 22 bases between. The germline V gene has CDR1 MNHEY and CDR2 SVGEGT. CDR3 DNA: TGTGCCAGCAGCACGGAGGCGAGGGGGGCAAGAAATGAGCAGTTCTTC. This gives the protein CASSTEARGARNEQFF.

The chain carries TRBV24-1 and TRBJ2-5, with D unresolved. The CDR3 consists of 18 residues. V dropped 1 base and J dropped 0 bases, with 17 bases sitting between them. From germline, CDR1 is KGHDR and CDR2 SFDVKD. The CDR3 sequence is CATSDLRTKHRNQETQYF. The CDR3 DNA reads TGTGCCACCAGTGATTTACGGACCAAACACCGGAACCAAGAGACCCAGTACTTC.

The chain couples TRBV30 to TRBJ1-1; the D is unclear. V shed 3 bases and J shed 7 bases, with 6 bases lying between them. The CDR3 runs 10 residues. Looked up from germline, CDR1 is GTSNPN and CDR2 is SVGIG (reference sequence). The CDR3 loop reads CAWSTVEAFF. The CDR3 DNA reads TGTGCCTGGAGCACTGTTGAAGCTTTCTTT.

The DNA of the CDR3 is TGTGCCAGCCGCTCTGGGGGGTCCTCTAACTATGGCTACACCTTC. This gives the protein CASRSGGSSNYGYTF. The V call is TRBV9, the J call TRBJ1-2; tentative D call: TRBD1 (5 bases). Germline V gene data show CDR1 as SGDLS and CDR2 as YYNGEE. The CDR3 loop spans 15 amino acids. Trimming shortened V by 7 bases and J by 0 bases, and 16 bases separated the two germline ends. Drawing the rest from reference TRBV9 and TRBJ1-2, the complete variable domain is DSGVTQTPKHLITATGQRVTLRCSPRSGDLSVYWYQQSLDQGLQFLIQYYNGEERAKGNILERFSAQQFPDLHSELNLSSLELGDSALYFCASRSGGSSNYGYTFGSGTRLTVV.

The rearrangement uses TRBV7-9 and TRBJ1-2, with 7 bases identical to TRBD1. V lost 0 bases to trimming and J lost 5 bases; unmatched junction nucleotides: 9. Germline CDR1 SEHNR, CDR2 FQNEAQ (reference sequence). This CDR3 is 16 amino acids long. CDR3 DNA: TGTGCCAGCAGCTTAGCAGGGGGCCAGCGGGCTTATGGCTACACCTTC. This codes for CASSLAGGQRAYGYTF.

This CDR3 reads CASSYSTGQFYGYTF. Here the CDR3 DNA reads TGTGCCAGCAGTTACTCGACAGGCCAGTTCTATGGCTACACCTTC. The rearrangement links TRBV6-5 to TRBJ1-2; the D gene is possibly TRBD1 (6 bases). The V gene lost 0 bases and the J gene lost 4 bases, with 12 bases spanning the gap. This CDR3 comprises 15 residues. Per the germline V gene, CDR1 is MNHEY and CDR2 is SVGAGI.

The chain links TRBV9 to TRBJ2-2, with D possibly being TRBD1 (5 bases). Trimming shortened V by 2 bases and J by 5 bases, and 7 bases separated the two germline ends. In germline, CDR1 is SGDLS, CDR2 YYNGEE. This CDR3 region has 13 residues. The CDR3 DNA reads as TGTGCCAGCAGCGTGCAGGGAACCGGGGAGCTGTTTTTT. This gives the protein CASSVQGTGELFF.

The rearrangement joins TRBV18 to TRBJ2-2; 7 bases fit TRBD1. This CDR3 is built from 18 residues. Trimming at V came to 0 bases and at J to 4 bases, leaving 11 bases not matched to a gene. Germline-derived CDR1 and CDR2 are KGHSH and LQKENI. The chain's CDR3 is CASSPPGQFLWGTGELFF. CDR3 bases: TGTGCCAGCTCACCACCGGGACAGTTCCTATGGGGCACCGGGGAGCTGTTTTTT.

The rearrangement uses TRBV11-3 and TRBJ2-3; D is perhaps TRBD1 (6 bases). The CDR3 is 15 amino acids. Germline V CDR1 and CDR2: SGHNT, YENEEA. V was shortened by 5 bases and J by 1 base, with 13 bases between the two germline ends. CDR3 in DNA: TGTGCCAGCAGCCCCCAGGGGATTGGCACAGATACGCAGTATTTT. Encoded protein: CASSPQGIGTDTQYF.

The gene calls are TRBV3-1 (or the pseudogene TRBV3-2) and TRBJ1-3; D is unresolved. CDR1 LGHDT and CDR2 YNNKEL come from the germline V gene (reference sequence). This CDR3 region has 13 residues. The ends were cut back, 2 bases at V and 5 bases at J, with 7 bases in the middle. The CDR3 nucleotides read TGTGCCAGCAGCCAAACGACACGAAACACCATATATTTT. Residues: CASSQTTRNTIYF.

This chain connects TRBV7-2 to TRBJ2-2; unclear D gene. Trimming took 5 bases from V and 6 from J, leaving 10 bases between them. This CDR3 comprises 13 residues. CDR1 SGHTA and CDR2 FQGNSA come from the germline V gene. The CDR3 loop reads CASSRLSSGELFF. CDR3 DNA sequence: TGTGCCAGCAGCAGGCTCTCGTCCGGGGAGCTGTTTTTT.

The chain links TRBV5-1 to TRBJ2-1; D remains ambiguous. This CDR3 contains 11 residues. Germline CDR1 reads SGHRS; CDR2 reads YFSETQ. Trimming left V 0 bases short and J 7 bases short, with 2 bases between. The CDR3 bases are TGCGCCAGCAGCTTGGATAATGAGCAGTTCTTC. It encodes CASSLDNEQFF.

The V and J genes are TRBV3-1 (or the pseudogene TRBV3-2) and TRBJ1-1; no clear D. CDR3 length equals 16 residues. Trimming took 5 bases from V and 0 from J, leaving 16 bases between them. Germline CDR1 is LGHDT and CDR2 is YNNKEL (reference sequence). The CDR3 DNA reads as TGTGCCAGCAGCAGAGTTACAGCAAGTTTGAACACTGAAGCTTTCTTT. Residues: CASSRVTASLNTEAFF.

The chain recombines TRBV7-9 with TRBJ1-6; D not certain. The V gene's germline CDR1 is SEHNR and CDR2 FQNEAQ (reference sequence). CDR3 length: 16 amino acids. With 7 bases removed from V and 7 bases from J, the gap between germline ends came to 20 bases. CDR3 in DNA: TGTGCCAGCACCAAAGACCATGGTGCCGGCAATTCACCCCTCCACTTT. The encoded protein is CASTKDHGAGNSPLHF.

This chain links TRBV28 with TRBJ1-6, with D perhaps matching TRBD1 (6 bases). Germline loops: CDR1 MDHEN, CDR2 SYDVKM. This CDR3 contains 14 residues. Trimming removed 11 bases at V and 6 bases at J, with 17 bases between. CDR3 coding DNA: TGTGCCGCCCCCCCCGGGGGCTTTAATTCACCCCTCCACTTT. This codes for CAAPPGGFNSPLHF.

V and J are TRBV6-5 and TRBJ1-4, with D unclear. The CDR3 has 15 amino acids. V lost 6 bases and J 0 bases, leaving 11 bases between the germline ends. Germline V CDR1 and CDR2: MNHEY, SVGAGI. The CDR3 spells CASRGTDATNEKLFF. The CDR3 nucleotides read TGTGCCAGCAGGGGCACAGATGCAACTAATGAAAAACTGTTTTTT.

The CDR3 loop is CASKVQDNYGYTF. The CDR3 nucleotides read TGTGCCAGCAAAGTTCAGGATAACTATGGCTACACCTTC. The chain employs TRBV6-5 and TRBJ1-2; D not certain. Trimming cost V 7 bases and J 1 base, with 10 bases left between them. Germline CDR1 reads MNHEY; CDR2 reads SVGAGI. The CDR3 runs to 13 residues.